This T cell receptor (beta chain) came from a study of blood T cell repertoires in COVID-19. Study overall: Acute and convalescent COVID-19 samples came from the United States, Italy and Spain. From T cells, B-cell-depleted T cells, or PBMCs came the material, which was cDNA or gDNA.

CDR1 and CDR2 from the germline V gene are LNHDA and SQIVND (reference sequence). This CDR3 region has 15 residues. Trimming left V 6 bases short and J 0 bases short, with 12 bases between. The repertoire was sequenced with immunoSEQ multiplex PCR; TCRdb's copy has only in-frame clones and lacks some. The table includes a few hundred thousand clones, less than 90% detected once. Sequencing was performed on PBMCs or T cells enriched from blood (not recorded which). The chain uses TRBV19 and TRBJ1-5, with a possible D match to TRBD1 (6 bases). The clonotype was recovered from a woman aged 45-59 years who had recovered from COVID-19. The CDR3 loop reads CASRQGQNSNQPQHF. DNA for the CDR3: TGTGCCAGTAGACAGGGACAAAATAGCAATCAGCCCCAGCATTTT.